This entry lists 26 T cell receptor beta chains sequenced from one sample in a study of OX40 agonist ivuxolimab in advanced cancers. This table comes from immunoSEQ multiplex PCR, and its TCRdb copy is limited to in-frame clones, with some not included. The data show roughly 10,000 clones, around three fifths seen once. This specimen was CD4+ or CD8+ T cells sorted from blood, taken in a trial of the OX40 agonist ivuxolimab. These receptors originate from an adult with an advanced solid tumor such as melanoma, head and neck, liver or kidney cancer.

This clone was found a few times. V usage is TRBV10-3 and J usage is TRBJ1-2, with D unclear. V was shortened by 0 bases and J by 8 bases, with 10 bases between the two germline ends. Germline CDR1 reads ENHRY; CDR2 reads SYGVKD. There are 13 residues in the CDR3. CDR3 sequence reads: CAISESTGRGYTF. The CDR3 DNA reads TGTGCCATCAGTGAGTCGACGGGGAGGGGCTACACCTTC.

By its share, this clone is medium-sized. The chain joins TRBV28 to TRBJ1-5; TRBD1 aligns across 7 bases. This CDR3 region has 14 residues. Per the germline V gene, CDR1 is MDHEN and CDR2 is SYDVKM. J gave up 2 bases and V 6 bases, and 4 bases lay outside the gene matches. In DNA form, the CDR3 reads TGTGCCAGCAGCCTAGACAGGGGCAATCAGCCCCAGCATTTT. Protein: CASSLDRGNQPQHF.

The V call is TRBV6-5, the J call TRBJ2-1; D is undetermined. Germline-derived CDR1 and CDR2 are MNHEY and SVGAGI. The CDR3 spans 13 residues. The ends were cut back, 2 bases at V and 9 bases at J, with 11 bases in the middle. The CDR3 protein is CASSYVKAPEQFF. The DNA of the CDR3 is TGTGCCAGCAGTTACGTAAAGGCGCCTGAGCAGTTCTTC.

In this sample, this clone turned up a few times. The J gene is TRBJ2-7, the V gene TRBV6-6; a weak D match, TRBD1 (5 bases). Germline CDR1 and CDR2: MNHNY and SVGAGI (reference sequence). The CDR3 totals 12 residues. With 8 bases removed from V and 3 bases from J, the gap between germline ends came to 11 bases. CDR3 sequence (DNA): TGTGCCAGCGGGGCAGTCCTCTACGAGCAGTACTTC. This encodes CASGAVLYEQYF.

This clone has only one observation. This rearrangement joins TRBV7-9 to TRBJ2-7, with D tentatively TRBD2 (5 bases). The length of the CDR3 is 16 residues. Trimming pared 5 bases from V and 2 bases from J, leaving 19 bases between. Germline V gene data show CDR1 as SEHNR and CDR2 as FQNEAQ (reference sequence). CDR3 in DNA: TGTGCCAGCAGCCACAACTCCGGGGAGACACCCTACGAGCAGTACTTC. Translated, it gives CASSHNSGETPYEQYF. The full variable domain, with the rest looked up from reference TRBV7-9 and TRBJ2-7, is DTGVSQNPRHKITKRGQNVTFRCDPISEHNRLYWYRQTLGQGPEFLTYFQNEAQLEKSRLLSDRFSAERPKGSFSTLEIQRTEQGDSAMYLCASSHNSGETPYEQYFGPGTRLTVT.

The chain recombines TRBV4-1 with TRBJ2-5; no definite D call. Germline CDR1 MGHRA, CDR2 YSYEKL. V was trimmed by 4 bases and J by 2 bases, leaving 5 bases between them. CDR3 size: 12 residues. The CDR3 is CASSPQQETQYF. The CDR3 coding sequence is TGCGCCAGCAGCCCCCAGCAAGAGACCCAGTACTTC.

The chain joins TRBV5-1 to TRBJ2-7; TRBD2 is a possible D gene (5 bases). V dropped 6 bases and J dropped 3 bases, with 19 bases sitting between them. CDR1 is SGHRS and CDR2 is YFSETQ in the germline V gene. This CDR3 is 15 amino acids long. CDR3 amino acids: CASTSWPVEDYEQYF. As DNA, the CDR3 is TGCGCCAGCACCTCTTGGCCGGTGGAGGACTACGAGCAGTACTTC.

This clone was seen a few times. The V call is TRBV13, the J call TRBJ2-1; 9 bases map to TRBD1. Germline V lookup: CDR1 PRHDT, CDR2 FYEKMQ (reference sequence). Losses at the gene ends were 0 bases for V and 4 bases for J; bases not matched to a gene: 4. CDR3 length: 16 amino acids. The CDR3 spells CASSLGGQGAYNEQFF. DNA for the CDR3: TGTGCCAGCAGCTTAGGGGGACAGGGCGCGTACAATGAGCAGTTCTTC.

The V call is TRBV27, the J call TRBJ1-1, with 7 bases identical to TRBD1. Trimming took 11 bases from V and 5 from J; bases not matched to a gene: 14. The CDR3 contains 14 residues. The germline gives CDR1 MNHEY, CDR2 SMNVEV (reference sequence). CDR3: CAAWGAQGETEAFF. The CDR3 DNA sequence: TGTGCCGCCTGGGGCGCTCAGGGGGAAACTGAAGCTTTCTTT.

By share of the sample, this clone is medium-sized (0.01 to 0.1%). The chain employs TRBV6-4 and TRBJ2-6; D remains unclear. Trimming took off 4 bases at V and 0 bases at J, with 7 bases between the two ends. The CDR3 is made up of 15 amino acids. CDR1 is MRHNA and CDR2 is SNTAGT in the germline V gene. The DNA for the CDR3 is TGTGCCAGCAGTGTAGATAGCTCTGGGGCCAACGTCCTGACTTTC. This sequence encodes CASSVDSSGANVLTF.

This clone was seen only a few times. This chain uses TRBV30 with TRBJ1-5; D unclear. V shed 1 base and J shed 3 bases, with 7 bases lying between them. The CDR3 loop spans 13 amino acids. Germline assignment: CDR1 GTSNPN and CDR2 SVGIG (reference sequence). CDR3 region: CAWSEGHNQPQHF. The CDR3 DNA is TGTGCCTGGAGTGAAGGGCACAATCAGCCCCAGCATTTT.

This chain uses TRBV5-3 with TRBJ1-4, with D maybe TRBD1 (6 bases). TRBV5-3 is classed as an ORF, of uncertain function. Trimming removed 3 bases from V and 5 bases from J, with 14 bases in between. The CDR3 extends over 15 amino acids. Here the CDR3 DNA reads TGTGCCAGAAGCTGGGGGCCAAGGAGAAATGAAAAACTGTTTTTT. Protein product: CARSWGPRRNEKLFF.

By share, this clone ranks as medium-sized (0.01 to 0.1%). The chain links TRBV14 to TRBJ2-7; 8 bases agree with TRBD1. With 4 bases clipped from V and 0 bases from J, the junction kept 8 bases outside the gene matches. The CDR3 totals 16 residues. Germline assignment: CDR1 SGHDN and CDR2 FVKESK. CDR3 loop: CASSRWTGTGSYEQYF. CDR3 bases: TGTGCCAGCAGCCGGTGGACCGGGACAGGCTCCTACGAGCAGTACTTC.

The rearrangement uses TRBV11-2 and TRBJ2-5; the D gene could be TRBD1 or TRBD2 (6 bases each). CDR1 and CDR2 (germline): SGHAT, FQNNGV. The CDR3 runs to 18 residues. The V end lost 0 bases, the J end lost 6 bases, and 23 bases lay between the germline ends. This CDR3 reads CASSLDLRLSGEAKTQYF. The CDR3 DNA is TGTGCCAGCAGCTTAGATTTGAGGTTGTCAGGGGAGGCGAAGACCCAGTACTTC. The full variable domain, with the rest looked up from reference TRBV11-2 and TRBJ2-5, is EAGVAQSPRYKIIEKRQSVAFWCNPISGHATLYWYQQILGQGPKLLIQFQNNGVVDDSQLPKDRFSAERLKGVDSTLKIQPAKLEDSAVYLCASSLDLRLSGEAKTQYFGPGTRLLVL.

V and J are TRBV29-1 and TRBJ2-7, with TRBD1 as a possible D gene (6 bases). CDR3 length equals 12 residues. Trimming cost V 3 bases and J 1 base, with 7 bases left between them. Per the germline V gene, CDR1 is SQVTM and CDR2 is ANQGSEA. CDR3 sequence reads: CSVEGASYEQYF. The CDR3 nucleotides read TGCAGCGTTGAGGGGGCGTCCTACGAGCAGTACTTC.

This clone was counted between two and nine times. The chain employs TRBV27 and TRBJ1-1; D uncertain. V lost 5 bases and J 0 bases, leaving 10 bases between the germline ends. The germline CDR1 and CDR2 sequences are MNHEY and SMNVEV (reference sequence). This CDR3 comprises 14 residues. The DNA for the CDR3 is TGTGCCAGCAGTCTCACGACGGTGAACACTGAAGCTTTCTTT. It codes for CASSLTTVNTEAFF.

The CDR3 loop is CASSRDQRQGSEQYF. Here the CDR3 DNA reads TGTGCCAGCAGTCGGGATCAAAGACAGGGCTCCGAGCAGTACTTC. The rearrangement uses TRBV28 and TRBJ2-7; TRBD1 matches 7 bases. The CDR3 runs 15 residues. With 5 bases clipped from V and 6 bases from J, the junction kept 13 bases outside the gene matches. Germline CDR1 is MDHEN and CDR2 is SYDVKM.

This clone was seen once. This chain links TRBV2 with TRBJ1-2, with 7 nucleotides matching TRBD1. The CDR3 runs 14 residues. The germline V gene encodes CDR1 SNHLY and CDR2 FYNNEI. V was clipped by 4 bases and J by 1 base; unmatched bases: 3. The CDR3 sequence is CASSGGQFNYGYTF. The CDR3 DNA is TGTGCCAGCAGTGGGGGACAGTTTAACTATGGCTACACCTTC. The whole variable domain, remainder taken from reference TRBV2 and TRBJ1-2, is EPEVTQTPSHQVTQMGQEVILRCVPISNHLYFYWYRQILGQKVEFLVSFYNNEISEKSEIFDDQFSVERPDGSNFTLKIRSTKLEDSAMYFCASSGGQFNYGYTFGSGTRLTVV.

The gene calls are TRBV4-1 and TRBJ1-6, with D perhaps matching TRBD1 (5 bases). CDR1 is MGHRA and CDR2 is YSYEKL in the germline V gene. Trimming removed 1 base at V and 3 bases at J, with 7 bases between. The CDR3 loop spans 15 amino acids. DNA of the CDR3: TGCGCCAGCAGCCAAGGACAGAACTATAATTCACCCCTCCACTTT. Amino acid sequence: CASSQGQNYNSPLHF.

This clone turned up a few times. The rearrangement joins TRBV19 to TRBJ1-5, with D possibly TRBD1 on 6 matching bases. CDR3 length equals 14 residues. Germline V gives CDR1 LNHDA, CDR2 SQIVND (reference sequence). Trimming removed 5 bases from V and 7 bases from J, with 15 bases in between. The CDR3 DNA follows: TGTGCCAGTAGTCTACAGGGTCGGGGCCAGCCCCAGCATTTT. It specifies CASSLQGRGQPQHF.

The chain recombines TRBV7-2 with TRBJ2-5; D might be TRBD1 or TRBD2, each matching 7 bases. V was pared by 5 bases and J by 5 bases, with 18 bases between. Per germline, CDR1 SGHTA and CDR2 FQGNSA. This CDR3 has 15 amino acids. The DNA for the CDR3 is TGTGCCAGCAGCCAAGGCGAGGGAGGGGGCGAGACCCAGTACTTC. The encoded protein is CASSQGEGGGETQYF.

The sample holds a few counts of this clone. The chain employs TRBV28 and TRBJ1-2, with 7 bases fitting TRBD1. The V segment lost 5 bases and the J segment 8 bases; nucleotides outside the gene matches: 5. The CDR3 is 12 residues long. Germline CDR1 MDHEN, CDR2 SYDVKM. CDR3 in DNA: TGTGCCAGCAGTCTACAGGGGCAGGGCTACACCTTC. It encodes CASSLQGQGYTF.

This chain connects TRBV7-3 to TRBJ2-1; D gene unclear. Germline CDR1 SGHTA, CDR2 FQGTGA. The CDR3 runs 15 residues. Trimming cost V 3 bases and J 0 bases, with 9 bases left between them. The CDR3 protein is CASSFGYSSYNEQFF. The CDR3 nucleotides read TGTGCCAGCAGCTTTGGTTACAGCTCCTACAATGAGCAGTTCTTC. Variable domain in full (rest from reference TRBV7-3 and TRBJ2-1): GAGVSQTPSNKVTEKGKYVELRCDPISGHTALYWYRQSLGQGPEFLIYFQGTGAADDSGLPNDRFFAVRPEGSVSTLKIQRTERGDSAVYLCASSFGYSSYNEQFFGPGTRLTVL.

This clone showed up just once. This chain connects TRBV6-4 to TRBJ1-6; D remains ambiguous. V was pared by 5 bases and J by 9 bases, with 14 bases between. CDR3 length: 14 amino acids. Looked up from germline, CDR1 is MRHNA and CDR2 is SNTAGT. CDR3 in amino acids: CASSSGLEGSPLHF. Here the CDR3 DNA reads TGTGCCAGCAGTTCCGGCCTAGAGGGTTCACCCCTCCACTTT.

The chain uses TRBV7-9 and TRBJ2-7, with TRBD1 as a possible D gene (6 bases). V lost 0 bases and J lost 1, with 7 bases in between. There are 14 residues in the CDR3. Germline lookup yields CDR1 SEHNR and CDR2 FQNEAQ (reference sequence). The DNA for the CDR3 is TGTGCCAGCAGCTTAGCGGGACAATCCTACGAGCAGTACTTC. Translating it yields CASSLAGQSYEQYF.

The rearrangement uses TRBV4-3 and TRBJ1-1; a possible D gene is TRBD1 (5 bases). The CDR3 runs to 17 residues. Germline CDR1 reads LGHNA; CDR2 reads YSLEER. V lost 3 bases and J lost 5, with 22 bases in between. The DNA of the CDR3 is TGCGCCAGCAGCCAGGCCAATGTCAGGGTCAAAGTTACTGAAGCTTTCTTT. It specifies CASSQANVRVKVTEAFF.